This T cell receptor beta chain was documented in a study of blood T cell repertoires in COVID-19. The CDR3 has 13 residues. Germline V lookup: CDR1 SNHLY, CDR2 FYNNEI. Trimming cost V 6 bases and J 3 bases, with 8 bases left between them. Study processing details: Reference gene primer amplification yielded estimated nucleated cell counts. Method: immunoSEQ multiplex PCR; TCRdb's copy keeps in-frame clones and lacks some. The V and J calls and the clone size are those of that table, but D and trimming were determined from the DNA. The table has roughly 41,000 clones, around 90% seen once; the top ten hold less than 30%.

The chain has TRBV2 and TRBJ1-4; no clear D gene. The sequence derives from a man in his 60s with active or convalescent COVID-19. The sample consisted of peripheral blood. Here the CDR3 reads CASRQNPNEKLFF. The CDR3 DNA sequence: TGTGCCAGCAGACAGAATCCTAATGAAAAACTGTTTTTT.